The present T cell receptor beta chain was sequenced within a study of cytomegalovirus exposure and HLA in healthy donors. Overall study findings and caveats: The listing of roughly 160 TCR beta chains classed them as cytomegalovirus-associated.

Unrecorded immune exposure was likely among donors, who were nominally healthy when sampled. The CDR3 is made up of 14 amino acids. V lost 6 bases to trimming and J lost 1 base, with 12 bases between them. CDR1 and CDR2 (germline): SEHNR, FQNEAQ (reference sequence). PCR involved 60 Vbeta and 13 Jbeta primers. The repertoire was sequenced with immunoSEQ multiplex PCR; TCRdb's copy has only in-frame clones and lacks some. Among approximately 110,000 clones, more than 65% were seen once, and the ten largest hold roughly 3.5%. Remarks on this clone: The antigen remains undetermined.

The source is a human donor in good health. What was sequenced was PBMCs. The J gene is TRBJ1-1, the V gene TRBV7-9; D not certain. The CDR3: CASSPTVQNTEAFF. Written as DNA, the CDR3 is TGTGCCAGCAGTCCCACAGTGCAGAACACTGAAGCTTTCTTT.